The present entry profiles one T cell receptor (beta chain) with its context. The antigen it recognizes is unknown. Per-base qualities were not stored, and no clone one base away is much larger. V ends up 2 bases short and J 5 bases short, with an unmatched junction base count of 6. Including the terminal cysteine and phenylalanine, the CDR3 comprises 16 residues. Only CDR3 DNA is held: 48 bases, read in frame from base 1. Per the germline V gene (reference sequence), MNHEY is the CDR1 and SMNVEV is the CDR2. This specimen belongs to a study of cytomegalovirus exposure and HLA in healthy donors (dated 2017 in TCRdb). Regarding the research as a whole: According to an earlier analysis of a few hundred of the donors, about 179 million T cells yielded approximately 120 million unique TCR beta sequences and about 300 Gb of sequence data. An earlier analysis of more than 450 of the donors used high-throughput TCR beta sequencing to judge whether each TCR beta V gene segment behaved as functional or pseudogenic. Donor age, sex, ethnicity and CMV serostatus were compiled alongside the repertoire data. The number of donors typed differed by locus, with about 620-630 for A, B, C, DRB1 and DQB1, more than 500 for DQA1, over 600 for DPA1, and 472 for DPB1. Among roughly 400 genotyped donors of the cohort, an average of about 240,000 unique TCR beta nucleotide sequences was sequenced per donor, of which 15% to 20% were non-productive. A few DR-DQ haplotypes were treated as single units for association and clustering because of strong linkage in the cohort. An early release that covered about 600 HLA-typed donors contained around 330 gigabases of sequencing data and tens of millions of unique TCR sequences. The study used immunosequencing to profile the T cell repertoires of approximately 640 subjects and linked those repertoires to cytomegalovirus serostatus. Genome-wide SNP genotypes for about 55% of the roughly 670 donors were used in a later genetic analysis, which treated that subset as a discovery cohort. A later analysis re-analyzed previously published TCR beta repertoires from roughly 690 donors and added high-resolution HLA genotyping to study TCR occurrence patterns. The later analysis used no new phenotypic data to find candidate immune exposures, relying instead on TCR beta sequences and their occurrence across donors. Besides the first cohort of roughly 700 subjects, a separate validation cohort made up of 120 different subjects was used. To predict cytomegalovirus infection status, the study combined high-throughput TCR immunosequencing, statistical association of individual TCRs with disease status, and machine learning. The study aimed to test whether signatures of past pathogen exposure could be identified by cataloging public T cell receptors. The genetic ancestry cluster associated with self-reported Caucasian donors included 65% to 90% of the approximately 430 genotyped donors. Every repertoire in the discovery cohort had been generated on one and the same sequencing platform. Both class I and class II loci were covered by HLA typing, at four-digit resolution. Study-wide conclusions, independent of this receptor: A later analysis found that HLA-associated TCR beta chains were more clonally expanded and had lower generation probabilities than equally common non-associated chains. The sequencing pipeline was judged likely to have produced a cluster of highly shared sequence variants as a technical artifact. Because HLA typing was unavailable for some donors at each locus, only the typed subset was used in association tests. The only immune exposure information available for the cohort was CMV serostatus. Broadly in line with IMGT annotations, most TCR beta V segments showed up in productive rearrangements about 87% or about 30% of the time in an earlier analysis of approximately 600 of the donors. Specific HLA alleles were associated with 15,000 to 20,000 TCR beta sequences at a false discovery rate of 0.05 in a later analysis. Assigning TCR associations to individual alleles was difficult when HLA alleles, especially DR and DQ, strongly co-occurred. According to a later genetic analysis, donors in an Asian-associated ancestry cluster had fewer N-insertions in productive TCRs than the approximately 650-donor mean. In a later analysis, several top co-occurrence clusters were reported to appear linked to parvovirus B19, influenza, CMV and Epstein-Barr virus. Linkage disequilibrium might explain the correlated functional status among segregating V segments, but an unknown experimental factor could not be excluded. Because the 87-base-pair reads could not distinguish some IMGT-functional V segments, including TRBV6-2 and TRBV6-3, those segments were excluded. A later genetic analysis associated a missense DCLRE1C variant with V-gene and J-gene trimming of TCR beta chains, and an independent cohort replicated the association. In vitro tests confirmed that a few of the cytomegalovirus-associated TCR beta chains recognize cytomegalovirus antigens. The study listed 150 to 200 TCR beta chains as associated with cytomegalovirus. The authors suggested that the approach could potentially be generalized to other disease states and immunological phenotypes. A later analysis found that TCR association rates varied across HLA loci, with DRB1 alleles showing the most associated TCRs and HLA-C alleles the fewest. Most TCR sequences were seen in very few donors, while some public TCRs were found in many individuals. Only TCR beta chains were sequenced in this cohort, and the absence of alpha or paired-chain data limited detectable features. A further reported finding was that TCR beta sequences accurately predicted the HLA-A and HLA-B alleles for most subjects in the first cohort. The classifier was reported to diagnose cytomegalovirus status with high specificity and sensitivity in both the original cohort and the validation cohort. Because counts were too low, roughly 17 rarely observed V segments, including chromosome 9 orphons, were left out of the earlier analysis of about 620 of the donors. According to a later analysis, most CMV-associated TCR beta chains appeared to be HLA-restricted, and the HLA associations seemed to be driven largely by CMV exposure. Roughly uniform sequencing depth across donors was assumed in presence/absence analyses, although this assumption may not hold.

Preparation of the library involved the immunoSEQ multiplex PCR assay. For the multiplex PCR, a mixture combining 60 forward primers for TCR Vbeta segments and 13 reverse primers for TCR Jbeta segments was used. Amplification of the CDR3 region of rearranged TCR beta genes was performed with a multiplex PCR assay on genomic DNA. The amplified TCR beta libraries were sequenced on the Illumina HiSeq System as 87-base-pair reads. In the authors' own workflow: A later analysis tallied tens of millions of unique TCR beta chains across the 666 repertoires, and approximately 11 million of those chains were shared by two or more donors. A nearest-neighbor algorithm error-corrected the raw reads and collapsed the reads into unique sequences, merging closely related sequences to remove PCR and sequencing errors. CDR3 sequences were aligned to IMGT reference sequences to assign V, D and J gene segments. For a sequence to be retained, at least a six-nucleotide match to both a V gene segment and a J gene segment was required. Rearrangements were classified as productive when the CDR3 lacked stop codons and remained in frame with V and J, and all other rearrangements were classified as non-productive. Following IMGT convention, CDR3 was defined as the stretch from the second conserved V-encoded cysteine up to the conserved J-encoded phenylalanine. The earlier analysis of fewer than 750 of the donors excluded sequences that lacked an unambiguous match to a single V gene segment. An earlier analysis of fewer than 650 of the donors classified V segments as functional when productive rearrangements were above 56.7% and as segregating when the standard deviation between donors was above 5%. A statistical classification framework was developed to diagnose cytomegalovirus status using the catalog of TCR beta chain sequences. In a later analysis, V and J genes were assigned by comparing TCR nucleotide sequences against IMGT/GENE-DB human TR gene sequences. Using the TCRdist pipeline, a later analysis assigned CDR3 sequences along with most-parsimonious VDJ recombination scenarios. In a later analysis, each TCR beta chain was defined by its CDR3 amino acid sequence together with its V-gene family, and reads lacking a unique V-gene family were excluded. A later analysis removed 592 highly shared, low-generation-probability nucleotide sequences to deal with suspected cross-contamination and a sequencing artifact. A later analysis calculated a clonal expansion index for each public chain from normalized within-repertoire ranks of inferred template counts. Generation probabilities in a later analysis came from a VDJ recombination model fitted to out-of-frame rearrangements, and those results were checked against IGoR. In a later analysis, TCR-TCR, TCR-HLA and TCR-CMV co-occurrence was scored with hypergeometric tests, and a repertoire-size bias correction was applied to TCR pairs. False discovery rates were estimated in a later analysis by permuting HLA or CMV assignments 20 times. In a later analysis, co-occurring TCRs were grouped with DBSCAN, and TCRdist sequence similarity was added when clustering was performed within HLA-allele-positive subsets. Repertoires with fewer than 30,000 or more than 120,000 public chains were left out of co-occurrence clustering, as were about 5 repertoires with anomalous nucleotide sharing. TCRdb stores this immuneACCESS table with in-frame sequences only. Part of the clones is absent; in the studies checked, under half of the shortfall reflects unresolved V genes, and no reason is known for the rest. That table is the source of V, J and clone size, and D and trimming were worked out from the DNA. In all, the sample holds 150,000 to 200,000 clones, and 77% of those were seen once. The ten most abundant clones make up about 1.5% of the sample.

In total, approximately 610 healthy bone marrow donors made up the cohort. Cohort members were all nominally healthy when sampled, although unrecorded immune exposures were likely present. The donor tested CMV seronegative, placing the donor among the 350 to 400 seronegative members of the cohort. A peripheral blood sample was provided by each donor, and peripheral blood mononuclear cells were used for TCR beta sequencing. Genomic DNA was extracted from the blood cell samples with the Qiagen DNeasy Blood Extraction Kit. This sequence uses TRBV27 and TRBJ2-3, with TRBD2 matching 11 junction bases. Material: PBMCs. This TCR came from a woman in her thirties in good health and CMV-seronegative. In nucleotides, the sequence is TGTGCCAGCAGTTTAACCCTAGCGGGAGGAGGAGATACGCAGTATTTT. Its translation reads: CASSLTLAGGGDTQYF.